The rows below give T cell receptor beta chains drawn from one sample of a study of T cells in Graves' hyperthyroidism and ophthalmopathy. TCRdb reanalysed the multiplex PCR reads using MiXCR and keeps one entry per CDR3 protein. The sample holds about 570,000 distinct CDR3 sequences, 12% to 15% seen once. The sequencing input was blood. These receptors came from a woman between 35 and 50 years old with Graves' hyperthyroidism. CDR3s include the opening cysteine and the closing phenylalanine or tryptophan. The D gene is left open where the match is weak. The size entry is marked missing in some rows and otherwise reads once, few, many or a size class.

J gene	V gene	D gene	clone size	CDR3 protein	CDR3 DNA
TRBJ2-7	TRBV20-1	TRBD2	many	CSAIVGGANEQYF	TGCAGTGCTATCGTCGGGGGGGCGAACGAGCAGTACTTC
TRBJ2-5	TRBV5-1	.	many	CASSLTHTSGARNQETQYF	TGCGCCAGCAGCTTGACCCATACGAGTGGAGCAAGGAACCAAGAGACCCAGTACTTC
TRBJ1-1	TRBV5-1	.	many	CASSPDGYTEAFF	TGCGCCAGCAGCCCCGACGGGTACACTGAAGCTTTCTTT
TRBJ1-5	TRBV10-2	.	.	CASRDSNSNQPQHF	TGCGCCAGCCGTGACAGTAATAGCAATCAGCCCCAGCATTTT
TRBJ2-3	TRBV12-3/TRBV12-4	TRBD2	.	CASSFIGREAHTQYF	TGTGCCAGCAGTTTTATCGGGCGGGAGGCCCATACGCAGTATTTT
TRBJ1-1	TRBV19	.	.	CASSISSNTEAFF	TGTGCCAGTAGTATTAGCTCGAACACTGAAGCTTTCTTT
TRBJ1-4	TRBV7-2	TRBD1	.	CASRSDRGHEKLFF	TGTGCCAGCAGATCTGACAGGGGGCATGAAAAACTGTTTTTT
TRBJ2-3	TRBV2	TRBD1	many	CASSEDRASTDTQYF	TGTGCCAGCAGCGAGGACAGGGCCTCTACAGATACGCAGTATTTT
TRBJ2-3	TRBV28	.	many	CASSLSPGSWGGGFADTQYF	TGTGCCAGCAGTTTATCCCCAGGGTCTTGGGGAGGTGGCTTTGCAGATACGCAGTATTTT
TRBJ2-1	TRBV30	TRBD2	.	CACPDPAGGFDEQFF	TGTGCCTGCCCTGACCCTGCGGGGGGGTTCGATGAGCAGTTCTTC
TRBJ2-3	TRBV5-1	TRBD1	few	CASSEGDRGFTDTQYF	TGCGCCAGCAGCGAGGGGGACAGGGGGTTCACAGATACGCAGTATTTT
TRBJ2-7	TRBV25-1	.	.	CASRQGGLEQYF	TGTGCCAGCCGCCAGGGGGGACTCGAGCAGTACTTC
TRBJ2-7	TRBV11-1	TRBD1	many	CASSPGGQGAFNEQYF	TGTGCCAGCAGCCCTGGGGGACAGGGGGCATTCAACGAGCAGTACTTC
TRBJ2-7	TRBV20-1	.	many	CSARGRSGYFYEQYF	TGCAGTGCTAGAGGCCGCTCAGGGTATTTCTACGAGCAGTACTTC
TRBJ1-4	TRBV14	.	many	CASSQTQWFSYEKLFF	TGTGCCAGCAGCCAAACTCAGTGGTTCTCCTACGAAAAACTGTTTTTT
TRBJ1-3	TRBV28	.	many	CASSLQESGNTIYF	TGTGCCAGCAGTCTACAGGAATCTGGAAACACCATATATTTT
TRBJ1-2	TRBV20-1	TRBD1	.	CSATRQGPAGGYTF	TGCAGTGCTACCCGACAGGGACCAGCGGGGGGCTACACCTTC
TRBJ2-1	TRBV7-7	.	few	CASSPGGSIDEQFF	TGTGCTAGCAGCCCCGGGGGTAGCATCGATGAGCAGTTCTTC
TRBJ2-7	TRBV30	.	.	CAWSMQGDEQYF	TGTGCCTGGAGTATGCAGGGCGACGAGCAGTACTTC
TRBJ2-7	TRBV6-2/TRBV6-3	TRBD1	.	CASSTARGQLLEQYF	TGTGCCAGCAGCACCGCTCGGGGACAGCTACTTGAGCAGTACTTC
TRBJ2-1	TRBV10-2	TRBD2	many	CASSPKQDTSGYNEQFF	TGCGCCAGCAGTCCCAAACAGGATACTAGCGGCTACAATGAGCAGTTCTTC
TRBJ1-5	TRBV10-3	.	.	CAISDSGVGNQPQHF	TGTGCCATCAGTGATTCGGGGGTAGGCAATCAGCCCCAGCATTTT
TRBJ1-1	TRBV19	.	many	CASSPSGAAAGTEAFF	TGTGCCAGTAGTCCATCAGGGGCCGCCGCTGGGACTGAAGCTTTCTTT
TRBJ1-2	TRBV28	.	.	CASSFQGYTF	TGTGCCAGCAGTTTTCAGGGCTACACCTTC
TRBJ1-1	TRBV30	TRBD1	once	CARRRQGASEAFF	TGTGCCCGGAGGAGACAGGGGGCTTCTGAAGCTTTCTTT
TRBJ2-1	TRBV28	.	.	CASSFPQGAATYHEQFF	TGTGCCAGCAGTTTCCCACAGGGTGCGGCAACCTACCATGAGCAGTTCTTC
TRBJ1-2	TRBV7-9	TRBD1	many	CASSSRDRGPYGYTF	TGTGCCAGCAGCTCCCGGGACAGGGGGCCCTATGGCTACACCTTC
TRBJ2-2	TRBV5-8	TRBD1	.	CASSLRGTGGEKLFF	TGTGCCAGCAGCTTGAGGGGGACAGGAGGGGAAAAGCTGTTTTTT
TRBJ1-2	TRBV12-3/TRBV12-4	.	many	CASSFGNYGYTF	TGTGCCAGCAGTTTCGGGAACTATGGCTACACCTTC
TRBJ1-1	TRBV19	.	.	CASSIADGGLEAFF	TGTGCCAGTAGTATCGCAGACGGCGGCCTTGAAGCTTTCTTT
TRBJ1-2	TRBV6-1	.	many	CASSYTQGGYGYTF	TGTGCCAGCAGTTATACGCAGGGAGGCTATGGCTACACCTTC
TRBJ2-1	TRBV12-3/TRBV12-4	TRBD2	.	CASTETSGINNEQFF	TGTGCCAGCACCGAGACTAGCGGGATCAACAATGAGCAGTTCTTC
TRBJ1-6	TRBV2	.	few	CASRARRNWNSPLHF	TGTGCCAGCAGGGCAAGACGGAACTGGAATTCACCCCTCCACTTT
TRBJ2-7	TRBV27	TRBD1	many	CASSLMGTGTYEQYF	TGTGCCAGCAGTTTAATGGGGACAGGTACCTACGAGCAGTACTTC
TRBJ2-7	TRBV7-9	.	.	CASSSHVSYEQYF	TGTGCCAGCAGCTCTCACGTCTCCTACGAGCAGTACTTC